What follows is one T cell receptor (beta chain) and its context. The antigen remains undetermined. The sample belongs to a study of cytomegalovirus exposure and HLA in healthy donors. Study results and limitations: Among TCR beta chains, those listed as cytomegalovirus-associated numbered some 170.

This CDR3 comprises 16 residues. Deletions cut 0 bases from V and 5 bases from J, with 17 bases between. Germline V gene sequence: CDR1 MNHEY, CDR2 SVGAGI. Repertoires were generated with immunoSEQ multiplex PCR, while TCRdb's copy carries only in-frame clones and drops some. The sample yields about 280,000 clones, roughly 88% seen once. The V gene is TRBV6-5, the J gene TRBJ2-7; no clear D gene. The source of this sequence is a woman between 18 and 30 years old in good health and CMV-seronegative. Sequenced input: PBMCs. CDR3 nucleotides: TGTGCCAGCAGTTACTCGAACTTGCAGGCCTGGGACGAGCAGTACTTC. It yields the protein CASSYSNLQAWDEQYF.